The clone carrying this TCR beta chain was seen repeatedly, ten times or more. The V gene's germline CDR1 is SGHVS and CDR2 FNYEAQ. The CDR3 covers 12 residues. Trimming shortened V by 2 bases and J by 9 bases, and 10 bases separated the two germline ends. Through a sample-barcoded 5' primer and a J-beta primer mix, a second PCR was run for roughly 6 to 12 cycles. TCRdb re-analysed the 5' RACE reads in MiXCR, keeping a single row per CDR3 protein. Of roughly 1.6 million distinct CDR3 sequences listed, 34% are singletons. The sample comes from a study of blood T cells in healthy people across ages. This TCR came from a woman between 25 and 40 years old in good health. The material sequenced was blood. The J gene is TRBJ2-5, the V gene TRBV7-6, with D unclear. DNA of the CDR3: TGTGCCAGCAGCTTATTGGGTGGCGCCCAGTACTTC. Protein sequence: CASSLLGGAQYF.